This paragraph covers one T cell receptor beta chain sequence. Genomic DNA input was 2.24 to 4.92 ug, equal within pairs. Produced via immunoSEQ multiplex PCR; TCRdb's table is partial and in-frame only. The sample has some 3,000 clones; 85% to 90% are singletons. Roughly five deparaffinized, unstained roughly 10 um sections supplied tumor areas macrodissected using marked H&E slides as a guide. This sample is drawn from a study of T cells in lung cancer brain metastases. Study background: Seventeen of the 20 patients had a tobacco use history. No interval therapy was given to about 90% of the roughly 20 patients.

CDR3 length: 14 residues. From germline, CDR1 is SGHKS and CDR2 YYEKEE (reference sequence). Trimming took off 0 bases at V and 3 bases at J, with 8 bases between the two ends. This chain links TRBV5-5 with TRBJ2-3; D is ambiguous. Input material: tumor tissue from the primary lung tumor. This TCR came from a man aged 60 to 69 with non-small cell lung cancer. DNA for the CDR3: TGTGCCAGCAGCTTGGGTCCTTTAACAGATACGCAGTATTTT. It codes for CASSLGPLTDTQYF. Drawing the rest from reference TRBV5-5 and TRBJ2-3, the complete variable domain is DAGVTQSPTHLIKTRGQQVTLRCSPISGHKSVSWYQQVLGQGPQFIFQYYEKEERGRGNFPDRFSARQFPNYSSELNVNALLLGDSALYLCASSLGPLTDTQYFGPGTRLTVL.